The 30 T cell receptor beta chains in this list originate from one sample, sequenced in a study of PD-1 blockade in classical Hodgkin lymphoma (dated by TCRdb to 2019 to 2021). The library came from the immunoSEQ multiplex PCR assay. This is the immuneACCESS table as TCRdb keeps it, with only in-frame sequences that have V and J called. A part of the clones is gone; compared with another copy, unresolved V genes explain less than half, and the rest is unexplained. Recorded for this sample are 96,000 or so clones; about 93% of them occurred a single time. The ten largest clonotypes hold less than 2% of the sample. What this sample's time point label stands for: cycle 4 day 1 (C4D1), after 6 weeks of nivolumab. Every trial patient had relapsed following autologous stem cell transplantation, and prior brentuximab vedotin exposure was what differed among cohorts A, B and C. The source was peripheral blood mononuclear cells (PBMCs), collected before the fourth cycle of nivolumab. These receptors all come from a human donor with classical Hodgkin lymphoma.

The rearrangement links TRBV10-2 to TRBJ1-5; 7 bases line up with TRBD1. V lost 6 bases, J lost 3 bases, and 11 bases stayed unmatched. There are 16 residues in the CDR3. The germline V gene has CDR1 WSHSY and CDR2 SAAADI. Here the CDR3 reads CASSSDWTGSNQPQHF. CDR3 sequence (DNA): TGCGCCAGCAGCAGTGACTGGACAGGATCCAATCAGCCCCAGCATTTT.

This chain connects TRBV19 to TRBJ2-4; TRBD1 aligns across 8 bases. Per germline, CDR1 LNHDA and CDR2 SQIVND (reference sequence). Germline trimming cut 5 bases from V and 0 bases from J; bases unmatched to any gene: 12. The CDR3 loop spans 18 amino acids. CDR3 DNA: TGTGCCAGTAGTGCGCGACAGGGGACCTCCTCAGCCAAAAACATTCAGTACTTC. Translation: CASSARQGTSSAKNIQYF.

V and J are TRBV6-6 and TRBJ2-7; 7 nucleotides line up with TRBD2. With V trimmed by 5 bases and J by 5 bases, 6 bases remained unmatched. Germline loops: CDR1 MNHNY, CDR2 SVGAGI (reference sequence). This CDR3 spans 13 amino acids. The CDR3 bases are TGTGCCAGCAGTCCGCGGGAGACCCACGAGCAGTACTTC. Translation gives CASSPRETHEQYF.

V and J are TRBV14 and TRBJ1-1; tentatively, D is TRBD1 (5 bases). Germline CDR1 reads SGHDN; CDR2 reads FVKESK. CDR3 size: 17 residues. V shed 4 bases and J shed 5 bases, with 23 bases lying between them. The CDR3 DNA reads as TGTGCCAGCAGCCCTCTCCTTTTATCGGGGCGTAGGACTGAAGCTTTCTTT. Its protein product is CASSPLLLSGRRTEAFF.

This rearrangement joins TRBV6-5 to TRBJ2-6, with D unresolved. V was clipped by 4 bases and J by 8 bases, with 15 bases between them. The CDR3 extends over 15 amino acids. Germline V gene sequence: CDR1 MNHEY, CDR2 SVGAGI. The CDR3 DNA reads TGTGCCAGCAGTTTGACAAACGTAAGGACCAACGTCCTGACTTTC. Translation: CASSLTNVRTNVLTF.

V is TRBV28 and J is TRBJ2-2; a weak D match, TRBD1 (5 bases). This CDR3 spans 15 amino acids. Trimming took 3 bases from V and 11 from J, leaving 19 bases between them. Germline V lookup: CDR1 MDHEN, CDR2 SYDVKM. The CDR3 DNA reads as TGTGCCAGCAGTTTTGGGCCAGGGCCCCTATTAGAGCTGTTTTTT. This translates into CASSFGPGPLLELFF.

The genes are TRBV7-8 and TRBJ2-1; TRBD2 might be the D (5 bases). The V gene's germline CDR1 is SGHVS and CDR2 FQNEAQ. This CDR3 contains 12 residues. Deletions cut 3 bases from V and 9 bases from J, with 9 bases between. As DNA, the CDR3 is TGTGCCAGCAGCTTCCGGGGTTTTGAGCAGTTCTTC. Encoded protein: CASSFRGFEQFF.

The CDR3 sequence is CASSVGQGLGETQYF. CDR3 nucleotide sequence: TGTGCCAGCAGCGTAGGTCAGGGACTAGGCGAGACCCAGTACTTC. V usage is TRBV9 and J usage is TRBJ2-5, with 8 bases fitting TRBD2. The CDR3 covers 15 residues. V lost 0 bases to trimming and J lost 5 bases; unmatched junction nucleotides: 6. Germline loops: CDR1 SGDLS, CDR2 YYNGEE.

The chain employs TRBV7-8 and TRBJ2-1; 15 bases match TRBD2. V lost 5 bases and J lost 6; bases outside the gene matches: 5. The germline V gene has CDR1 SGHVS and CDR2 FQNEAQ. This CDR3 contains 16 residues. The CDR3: CASSRLGLAGGNEQFF. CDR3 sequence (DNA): TGTGCCAGCAGCCGACTGGGACTAGCGGGGGGCAATGAGCAGTTCTTC.

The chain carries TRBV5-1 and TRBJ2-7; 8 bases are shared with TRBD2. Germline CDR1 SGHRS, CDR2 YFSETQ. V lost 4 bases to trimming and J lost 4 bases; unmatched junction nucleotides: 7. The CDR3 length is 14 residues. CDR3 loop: CASSQGTSDYEQYF. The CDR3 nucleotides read TGCGCCAGCAGCCAAGGGACTAGTGATTACGAGCAGTACTTC.

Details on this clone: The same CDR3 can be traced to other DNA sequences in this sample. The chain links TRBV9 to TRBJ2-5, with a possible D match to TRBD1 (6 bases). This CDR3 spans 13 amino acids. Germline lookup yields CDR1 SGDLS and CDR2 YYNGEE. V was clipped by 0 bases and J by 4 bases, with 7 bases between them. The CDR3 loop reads CASSVGGRETQYF. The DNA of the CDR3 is TGTGCCAGCAGCGTAGGGGGGCGAGAGACCCAGTACTTC.

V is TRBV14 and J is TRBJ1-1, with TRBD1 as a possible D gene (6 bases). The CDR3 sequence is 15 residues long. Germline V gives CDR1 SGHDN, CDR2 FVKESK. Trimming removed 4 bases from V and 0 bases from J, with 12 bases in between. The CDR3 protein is CASSPNTGMNTEAFF. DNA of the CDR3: TGTGCCAGCAGCCCTAACACAGGGATGAACACTGAAGCTTTCTTT.

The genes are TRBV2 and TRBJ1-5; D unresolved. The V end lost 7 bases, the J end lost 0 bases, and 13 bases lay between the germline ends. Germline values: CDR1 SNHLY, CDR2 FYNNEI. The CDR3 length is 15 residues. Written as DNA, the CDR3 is TGTGCCAGCACCTCAGATGGGTATAGCAATCAGCCCCAGCATTTT. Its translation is CASTSDGYSNQPQHF.

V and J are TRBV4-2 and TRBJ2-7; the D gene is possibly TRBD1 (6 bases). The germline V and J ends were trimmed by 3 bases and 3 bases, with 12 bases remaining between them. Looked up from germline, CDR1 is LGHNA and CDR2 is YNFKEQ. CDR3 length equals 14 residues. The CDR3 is CASSQGKGGYEQYF. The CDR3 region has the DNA TGTGCCAGCAGCCAGGGGAAAGGGGGCTACGAGCAGTACTTC.

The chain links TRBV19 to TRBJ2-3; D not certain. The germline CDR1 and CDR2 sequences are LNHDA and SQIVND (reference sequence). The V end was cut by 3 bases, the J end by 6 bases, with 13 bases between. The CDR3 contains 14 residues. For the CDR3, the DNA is TGTGCCAGTAGTATCAACGTAGCATCGGATACGCAGTATTTT. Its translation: CASSINVASDTQYF.

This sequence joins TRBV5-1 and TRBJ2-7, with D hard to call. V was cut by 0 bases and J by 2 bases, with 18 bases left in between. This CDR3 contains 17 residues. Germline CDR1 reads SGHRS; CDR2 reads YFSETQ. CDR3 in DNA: TGCGCCAGCAGCTTGGTGAATTCGTTCCGCTCAACCTACGAGCAGTACTTC. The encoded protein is CASSLVNSFRSTYEQYF.

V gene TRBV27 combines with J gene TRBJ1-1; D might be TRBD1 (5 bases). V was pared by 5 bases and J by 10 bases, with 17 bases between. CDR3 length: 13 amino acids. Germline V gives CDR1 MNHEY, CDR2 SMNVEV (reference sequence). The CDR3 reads CASSPLGEGIAFF. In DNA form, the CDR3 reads TGTGCCAGCAGTCCCCTGGGGGAGGGAATAGCTTTCTTT.

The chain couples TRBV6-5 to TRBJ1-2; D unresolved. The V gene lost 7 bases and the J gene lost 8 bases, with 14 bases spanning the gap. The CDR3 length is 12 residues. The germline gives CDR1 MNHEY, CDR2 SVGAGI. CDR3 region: CASNEGRGGYTF. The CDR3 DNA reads TGTGCCAGCAACGAAGGACGAGGGGGCTACACCTTC.

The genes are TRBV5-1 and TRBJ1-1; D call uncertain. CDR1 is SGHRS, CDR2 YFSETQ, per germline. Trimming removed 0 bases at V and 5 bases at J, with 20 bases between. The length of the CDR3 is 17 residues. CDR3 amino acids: CASSLAALGGRPTEAFF. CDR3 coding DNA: TGCGCCAGCAGCTTGGCCGCTCTGGGAGGGAGGCCTACTGAAGCTTTCTTT. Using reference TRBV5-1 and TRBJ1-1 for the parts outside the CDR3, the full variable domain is KAGVTQTPRYLIKTRGQQVTLSCSPISGHRSVSWYQQTPGQGLQFLFEYFSETQRNKGNFPGRFSGRQFSNSRSEMNVSTLELGDSALYLCASSLAALGGRPTEAFFGQGTRLTVV.

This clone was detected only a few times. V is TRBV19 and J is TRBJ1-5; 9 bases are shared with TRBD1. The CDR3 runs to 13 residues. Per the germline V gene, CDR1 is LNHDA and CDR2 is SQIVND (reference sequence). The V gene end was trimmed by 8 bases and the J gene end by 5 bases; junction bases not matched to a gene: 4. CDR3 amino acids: CASGTGRDQPQHF. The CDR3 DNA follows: TGTGCCAGTGGGACAGGGCGAGATCAGCCCCAGCATTTT.

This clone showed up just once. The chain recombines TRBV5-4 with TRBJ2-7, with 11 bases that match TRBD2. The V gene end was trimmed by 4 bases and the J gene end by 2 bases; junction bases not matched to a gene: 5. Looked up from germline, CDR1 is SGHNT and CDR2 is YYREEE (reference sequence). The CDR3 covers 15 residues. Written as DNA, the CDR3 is TGTGCCAGCAGCGGAAGTAGCGGGAGGGCCTACGAGCAGTACTTC. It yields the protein CASSGSSGRAYEQYF.

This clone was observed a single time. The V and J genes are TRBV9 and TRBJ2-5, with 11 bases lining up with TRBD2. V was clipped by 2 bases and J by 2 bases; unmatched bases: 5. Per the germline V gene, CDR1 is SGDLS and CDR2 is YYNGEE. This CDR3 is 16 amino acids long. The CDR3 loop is CASSVTSGNKQETQYF. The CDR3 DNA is TGTGCCAGCAGCGTGACTAGCGGGAACAAACAAGAGACCCAGTACTTC.

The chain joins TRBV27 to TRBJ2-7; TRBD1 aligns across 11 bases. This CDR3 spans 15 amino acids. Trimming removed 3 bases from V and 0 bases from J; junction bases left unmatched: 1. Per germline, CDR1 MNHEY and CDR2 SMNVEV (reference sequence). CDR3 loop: CASSFGTGGSYEQYF. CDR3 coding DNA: TGTGCCAGCAGTTTCGGGACAGGGGGCTCCTACGAGCAGTACTTC.

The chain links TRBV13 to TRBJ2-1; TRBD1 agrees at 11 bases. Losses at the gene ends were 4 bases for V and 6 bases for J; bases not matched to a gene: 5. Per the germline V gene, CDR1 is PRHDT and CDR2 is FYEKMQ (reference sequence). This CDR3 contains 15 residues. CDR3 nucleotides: TGTGCCAGCAGCTCACCGGGGACAGGGGGCAATGAGCAGTTCTTC. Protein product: CASSSPGTGGNEQFF.

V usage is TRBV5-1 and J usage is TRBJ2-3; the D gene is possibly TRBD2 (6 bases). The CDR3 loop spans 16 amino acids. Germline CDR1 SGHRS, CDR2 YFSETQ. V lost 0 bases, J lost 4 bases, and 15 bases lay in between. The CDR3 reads CASSLAAGNGPDTQYF. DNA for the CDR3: TGCGCCAGCAGCTTGGCTGCGGGGAACGGCCCAGATACGCAGTATTTT.

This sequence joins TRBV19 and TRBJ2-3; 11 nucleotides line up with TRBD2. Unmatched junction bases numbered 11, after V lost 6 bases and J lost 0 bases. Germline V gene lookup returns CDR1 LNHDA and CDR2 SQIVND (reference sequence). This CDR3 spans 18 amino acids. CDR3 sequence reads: CASRPGTSGGRSTDTQYF. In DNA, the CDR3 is TGTGCCAGTAGACCCGGGACTAGCGGAGGCCGGAGCACAGATACGCAGTATTTT.

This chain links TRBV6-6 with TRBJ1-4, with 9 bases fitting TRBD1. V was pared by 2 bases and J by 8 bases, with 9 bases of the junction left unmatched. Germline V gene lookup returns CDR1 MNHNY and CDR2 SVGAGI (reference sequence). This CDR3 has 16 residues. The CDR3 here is CASSYPNRGQGEKLFF. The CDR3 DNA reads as TGTGCCAGCAGTTACCCTAACAGGGGGCAAGGGGAAAAACTGTTTTTT.

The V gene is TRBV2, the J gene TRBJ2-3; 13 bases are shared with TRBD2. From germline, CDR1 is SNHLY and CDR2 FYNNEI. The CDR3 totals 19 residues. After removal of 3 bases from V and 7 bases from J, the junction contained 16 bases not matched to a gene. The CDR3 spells CASSELGTSGVGITNTQYF. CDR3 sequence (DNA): TGTGCCAGCAGTGAGTTAGGGACTAGCGGGGTAGGAATTACAAATACGCAGTATTTT.

This chain's CDR3 is CASSFGLQEISYEQYF. The CDR3 DNA reads TGTGCCAGCAGTTTCGGCTTACAGGAGATCTCCTACGAGCAGTACTTC. The V call is TRBV28, the J call TRBJ2-7; D perhaps matches TRBD1 (5 bases). Trimming removed 3 bases at V and 0 bases at J, with 15 bases between. Germline CDR1 is MDHEN and CDR2 is SYDVKM. This CDR3 has 16 residues. Drawing the rest from reference TRBV28 and TRBJ2-7, the complete variable domain is DVKVTQSSRYLVKRTGEKVFLECVQDMDHENMFWYRQDPGLGLRLIYFSYDVKMKEKGDIPEGYSVSREKKERFSLILESASTNQTSMYLCASSFGLQEISYEQYFGPGTRLTVT.

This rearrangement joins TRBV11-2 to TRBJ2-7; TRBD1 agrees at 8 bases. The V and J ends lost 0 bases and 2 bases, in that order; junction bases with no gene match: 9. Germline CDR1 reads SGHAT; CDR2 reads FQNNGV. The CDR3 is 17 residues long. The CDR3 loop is CASSLDSSTGGTYEQYF. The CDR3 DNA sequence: TGTGCCAGCAGCTTAGATTCCTCCACAGGGGGGACCTACGAGCAGTACTTC.